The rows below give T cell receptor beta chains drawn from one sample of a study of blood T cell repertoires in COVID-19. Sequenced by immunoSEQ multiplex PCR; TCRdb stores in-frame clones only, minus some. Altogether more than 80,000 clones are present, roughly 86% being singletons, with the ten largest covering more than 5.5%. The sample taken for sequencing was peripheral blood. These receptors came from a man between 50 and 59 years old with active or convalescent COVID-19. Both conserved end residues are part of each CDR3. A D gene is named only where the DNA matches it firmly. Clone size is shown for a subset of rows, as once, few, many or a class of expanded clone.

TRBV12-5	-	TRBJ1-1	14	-	TGTGCTAGTGGTTCGACAGGTATGAACACTGAAGCTTTCTTT	CASGSTGMNTEAFF
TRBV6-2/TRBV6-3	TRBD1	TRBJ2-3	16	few	TGTGCCAGCAGTTACAGAACAGGGGTTGGTCCAGATACGCAGTATTTT	CASSYRTGVGPDTQYF
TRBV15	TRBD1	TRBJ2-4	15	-	TGTGCCACCAGCGACAGGGGGGGTAGCAAAAACATTCAGTACTTC	CATSDRGGSKNIQYF
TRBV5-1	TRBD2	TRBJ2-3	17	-	TGCGCCAGCAGCCGGGGACTAGCGGGGCTGAGCACAGATACGCAGTATTTT	CASSRGLAGLSTDTQYF
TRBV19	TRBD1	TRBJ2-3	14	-	TGTGCCAGTTCTAGTCCAGGGGGCGCAGATACGCAGTATTTT	CASSSPGGADTQYF
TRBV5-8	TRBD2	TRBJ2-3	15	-	TGTGCCAGCAGCTTGGTTAGCGGGGGGGCAGATACGCAGTATTTT	CASSLVSGGADTQYF
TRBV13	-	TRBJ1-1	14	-	TGTGCCAGCAGCTTATACGGGGTGAACACTGAAGCTTTCTTT	CASSLYGVNTEAFF
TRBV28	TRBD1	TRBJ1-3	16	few	TGTGCCAGCATCCCTCGGGACAGGGTCTCTGGAAACACCATATATTTT	CASIPRDRVSGNTIYF
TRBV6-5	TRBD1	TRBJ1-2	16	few	TGTGCCAGCAGTTACTCACCGACAGGGACCAACTATGGCTACACCTTC	CASSYSPTGTNYGYTF
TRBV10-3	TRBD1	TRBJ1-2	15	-	TGTGCCATCAGTGACGGGACAGCAGCTAACTATGGCTACACCTTC	CAISDGTAANYGYTF
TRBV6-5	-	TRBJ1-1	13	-	TGTGCCAGCACCTTAACCGGGGGCACTGAAGCTTTCTTT	CASTLTGGTEAFF
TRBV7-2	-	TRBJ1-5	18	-	TGTGCCAGCAGCTTAGGTACAGATTCAAACTTATACAATCAGCCCCAGCATTTT	CASSLGTDSNLYNQPQHF
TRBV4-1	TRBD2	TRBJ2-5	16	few	TGCGCCAGCAGCCAAACGGGACTAGCGGGGGGTCAGACCCAGTACTTC	CASSQTGLAGGQTQYF